Listed here is a single T cell receptor (beta chain). The antigen remains undetermined. TCRdb independently ran MiXCR on the 5' RACE reads; one entry per CDR3 protein. The table has just under 650,000 distinct CDR3 sequences, under 8.5% seen once. The sample belongs to a study of identical twins. General observations from the study: Weaker excess twin sharing was observed in beta out-of-frame sequences.

The V gene's germline CDR1 is SEHNR and CDR2 FQNEAQ (reference sequence). The CDR3 extends over 12 amino acids. V lost 8 bases to trimming and J lost 4 bases; unmatched junction nucleotides: 3. This same sample was also part of a study on yellow fever vaccine responses in identical twins.

The clonotype was recovered from a woman in her late teens or twenties in good health. Sequenced input: PBMCs. V is TRBV7-9 and J is TRBJ1-1; 8 bases fit TRBD1. The CDR3 DNA is TGTGCCAGCGGGGACAGGCCCACTGAAGCTTTCTTT. Translation: CASGDRPTEAFF. The whole variable domain, filled in from reference TRBV7-9 and TRBJ1-1, reads DTGVSQNPRHKITKRGQNVTFRCDPISEHNRLYWYRQTLGQGPEFLTYFQNEAQLEKSRLLSDRFSAERPKGSFSTLEIQRTEQGDSAMYLCASGDRPTEAFFGQGTRLTVV.